The rows below give T cell receptor beta chains drawn from one sample of a study of lymphopenia after photon versus proton radiotherapy. Produced via immunoSEQ multiplex PCR; TCRdb's table is partial and in-frame only. The sample has about 68,000 clones; about nine tenths are singletons. The sequences come from peripheral blood, collected from a patient treated with photon-based radiotherapy. All receptors come from a woman in her sixties or seventies with pancreatic cancer. CDR3s include the opening cysteine and the closing phenylalanine or tryptophan. Each record gives: J gene, D gene, clone size, V gene, CDR3 protein, CDR3 DNA. D genes are given only for firm matches. Clone size appears in some rows only: once, few, many, or a class for an expanded clone.

TRBJ1-5 NA NA TRBV19 CASSMSFFGGGSNQPQHF TGTGCCAGTAGTATGTCCTTTTTTGGTGGTGGGAGCAATCAGCCCCAGCATTTT
TRBJ2-3 TRBD1 NA TRBV4-1 CASSVRSPRDRGTDTQYF TGCGCCAGCAGCGTCCGATCCCCCCGGGACAGGGGCACAGATACGCAGTATTTT
TRBJ2-6 TRBD1 NA TRBV5-1 CASAPPGQTSGANVLTF TGCGCCAGCGCTCCACCGGGACAGACCTCTGGGGCCAACGTCCTGACTTTC
TRBJ2-6 TRBD1 once TRBV7-3 CASSRQGVHGANVLTF TGTGCCAGCAGTCGACAGGGGGTTCACGGGGCCAACGTCCTGACTTTC
TRBJ1-2 NA NA TRBV7-9 CASSSGLERQTNYGYTF TGTGCCAGCTCTTCGGGTTTAGAGCGACAGACTAACTATGGCTACACCTTC
TRBJ2-5 NA NA TRBV7-2 CASSFYRDQETQYF TGTGCCAGCAGCTTTTATCGCGACCAAGAGACCCAGTACTTC
TRBJ2-1 TRBD2 NA TRBV15 CATSREASGRVNEQFF TGTGCCACCAGCAGAGAAGCTAGCGGGAGGGTGAATGAGCAGTTCTTC
TRBJ2-5 TRBD2 NA TRBV25-1 CASSDPRTSVETQYF TGTGCCAGCAGTGATCCCAGGACTAGCGTGGAGACCCAGTACTTC
TRBJ2-1 TRBD1 NA TRBV5-1 CASSFRGQAYNEQFF TGCGCCAGCAGCTTTCGAGGACAGGCGTACAATGAGCAGTTCTTC
TRBJ2-7 TRBD1 NA TRBV28 CASSFWQGDEQYF TGTGCCAGCAGTTTTTGGCAGGGGGACGAGCAGTACTTC
TRBJ2-1 NA NA TRBV9 CASSASDGVFF TGTGCCAGCAGCGCCTCGGACGGCGTGTTCTTC
TRBJ2-7 NA NA TRBV7-9 CASSLGGTSSYEQYF TGTGCCAGCAGCTTAGGCGGGACCAGCTCCTACGAGCAGTACTTC
TRBJ1-6 NA once TRBV28 CASKMGDSPLHF TGTGCCAGCAAAATGGGGGATTCACCCCTCCACTTT
TRBJ2-1 TRBD1 once TRBV19 CASSTGTGSGHEQFF TGTGCCAGTAGTACCGGGACAGGGTCTGGTCATGAGCAGTTCTTC
TRBJ2-5 NA NA TRBV5-1 CASSLGVETQYF TGCGCCAGCAGCTTGGGTGTGGAGACCCAGTACTTC
TRBJ1-2 NA NA TRBV6-5 CASSPDGYYGYTF TGTGCCAGCAGTCCGGACGGTTACTATGGCTACACCTTC
TRBJ1-2 NA NA TRBV18 CASSPDQNTNYGYTF TGTGCCAGCTCGCCTGACCAGAATACTAACTATGGCTACACCTTC
TRBJ2-1 TRBD2 medium-sized TRBV7-9 CASSRLADEQFF TGTGCCAGCAGCCGACTAGCGGATGAGCAGTTCTTC
TRBJ2-3 TRBD1 NA TRBV28 CASYESGTGFSTDTQYF TGTGCCAGTTACGAATCCGGGACAGGTTTTAGCACAGATACGCAGTATTTT
TRBJ1-5 NA NA TRBV9 CASSVAGNSNQPQHF TGTGCCAGCAGCGTGGCAGGGAATAGCAATCAGCCCCAGCATTTT
TRBJ2-1 NA once TRBV21-1 CASSKSPPSSSYNEQFF TGTGCCAGCAGCAAATCACCGCCCTCATCCTCCTACAATGAGCAGTTCTTC
TRBJ2-2 NA NA TRBV5-4 CASSVSRTNTGELFF TGTGCCAGCAGCGTCTCGAGAACGAACACCGGGGAGCTGTTTTTT
TRBJ2-7 TRBD1 NA TRBV4-2 CASSQDLPGQGTYEQYF TGTGCCAGCAGCCAAGATCTTCCCGGACAGGGGACCTACGAGCAGTACTTC
TRBJ1-5 NA NA TRBV29-1 CSVSENSNQPQHF TGCAGCGTTTCTGAGAATAGCAATCAGCCCCAGCATTTT
TRBJ2-1 TRBD1 NA TRBV5-8 CASSLTGGYNEQFF TGTGCCAGCAGCTTGACAGGGGGGTACAATGAGCAGTTCTTC
TRBJ2-3 TRBD2 NA TRBV7-8 CASSPTSGRSDTQYF TGTGCCAGCAGCCCGACTAGCGGGAGGTCAGATACGCAGTATTTT
TRBJ2-5 TRBD2 NA TRBV4-1 CASSPLAGRVVAETQYF TGCGCCAGCAGCCCGTTAGCGGGAAGAGTAGTAGCGGAGACCCAGTACTTC
TRBJ2-7 NA once TRBV9 CASSVSDYEQYF TGTGCCAGCAGCGTGTCAGACTACGAGCAGTACTTC
TRBJ2-5 TRBD2 NA TRBV5-1 CASSPAGSQETQYF TGCGCCAGCAGCCCAGCGGGGAGTCAAGAGACCCAGTACTTC
TRBJ2-1 NA once TRBV21-1 CASSKGALAGVTNEQFF TGTGCCAGCAGCAAAGGGGCGCTAGCGGGAGTAACCAATGAGCAGTTCTTC
TRBJ2-3 TRBD2 NA TRBV6-5 CASSFGGSTDTQYF TGTGCCAGCAGTTTCGGGGGGAGCACAGATACGCAGTATTTT
TRBJ2-1 NA NA TRBV7-2 CASSLGLVAGAYNEQFF TGTGCCAGCAGCTTAGGGTTGGTGGCGGGCGCCTACAATGAGCAGTTCTTC
TRBJ1-2 NA NA TRBV28 CASSLLSASSYGYTF TGTGCCAGCAGTTTATTGTCAGCCTCTTCCTATGGCTACACCTTC
TRBJ2-1 TRBD1 once TRBV5-1 CASSLQGVYNEQFF TGCGCCAGCAGCTTACAGGGGGTTTACAATGAGCAGTTCTTC
TRBJ2-7 TRBD1 NA TRBV5-1 CASSLLGQGIYEQYF TGCGCCAGCAGCCTACTGGGACAGGGGATTTACGAGCAGTACTTC
TRBJ2-2 NA NA TRBV15 CATSRDPGRNTGELFF TGTGCCACCAGCAGAGACCCGGGGAGGAACACCGGGGAGCTGTTTTTT
TRBJ2-1 TRBD2 NA TRBV10-1 CASSIAGGDGRGNEQFF TGCGCCAGCAGTATAGCGGGTGGGGATGGGAGGGGCAATGAGCAGTTCTTC
TRBJ1-6 NA NA TRBV7-9 CASGTPDSPLHF TGTGCCAGCGGGACGCCTGATTCACCCCTCCACTTT
TRBJ2-3 NA once TRBV5-6 CASSGEGHGLDTQYF TGTGCCAGCAGCGGAGAGGGACATGGTTTGGATACGCAGTATTTT
TRBJ2-3 TRBD1 NA TRBV6-5 CASRLTGGTDTQYF TGTGCCAGCAGACTGACAGGGGGAACAGATACGCAGTATTTT
TRBJ2-1 NA NA TRBV9 CASSVQAHNEQFF TGTGCCAGCAGCGTCCAGGCGCACAATGAGCAGTTCTTC
TRBJ2-7 TRBD1 once TRBV29-1 CSVVGTGKGYEQYF TGCAGCGTAGTCGGGACAGGGAAGGGCTACGAGCAGTACTTC
TRBJ2-5 NA NA TRBV14 CASSLGETQYF TGTGCCAGCAGCCTTGGAGAGACCCAGTACTTC
TRBJ2-2 NA NA TRBV9 CASSVGGSTGELFF TGTGCCAGCAGCGTAGGTGGATCAACCGGGGAGCTGTTTTTT
TRBJ2-1 NA NA TRBV5-1 CASSQTPDSEQFF TGCGCCAGCAGTCAGACCCCGGACAGTGAGCAGTTCTTC
TRBJ1-4 NA NA TRBV27 CASSLSGFSRGEKLFF TGTGCCAGCAGTTTATCGGGATTCTCCAGGGGTGAAAAACTGTTTTTT
TRBJ2-1 TRBD2 once TRBV10-3 CAIKIFAGGNANEQFF TGTGCCATCAAAATTTTTGCGGGAGGAAACGCAAATGAGCAGTTCTTC
TRBJ2-5 NA NA TRBV27 CATMRAGNYQETQYF TGTGCCACCATGCGGGCCGGGAATTACCAAGAGACCCAGTACTTC